A single T cell receptor beta chain is shown here with its context. Its matching antigen is unknown. Looked up from germline, CDR1 is SGHNT and CDR2 is YENEEA. This CDR3 region has 15 residues. J was trimmed by 5 bases and V by 4 bases; bases with no gene match: 10. The PCR was carried out with 60 Vbeta primers and 13 Jbeta primers. Data came from immunoSEQ multiplex PCR; TCRdb stores just in-frame clones and leaves some out. The data show approximately 190,000 clones, with about 13% seen just once and 7.5% to 10% held by the top ten. The data stem from a study of cytomegalovirus exposure and HLA in healthy donors. Findings and caveats of the study: It was confirmed in vitro that a few of the CMV-associated chains were specific for CMV antigens.

This clonotype was obtained from a man aged 50 or older in good health and CMV-seropositive. The chain couples TRBV11-3 to TRBJ2-5; 7 nucleotides match TRBD1. The sequenced sample was PBMCs. The CDR3 region is CASSSGRGTKETQYF. CDR3 coding DNA: TGTGCCAGCAGCTCGGGCAGGGGGACGAAGGAGACCCAGTACTTC.